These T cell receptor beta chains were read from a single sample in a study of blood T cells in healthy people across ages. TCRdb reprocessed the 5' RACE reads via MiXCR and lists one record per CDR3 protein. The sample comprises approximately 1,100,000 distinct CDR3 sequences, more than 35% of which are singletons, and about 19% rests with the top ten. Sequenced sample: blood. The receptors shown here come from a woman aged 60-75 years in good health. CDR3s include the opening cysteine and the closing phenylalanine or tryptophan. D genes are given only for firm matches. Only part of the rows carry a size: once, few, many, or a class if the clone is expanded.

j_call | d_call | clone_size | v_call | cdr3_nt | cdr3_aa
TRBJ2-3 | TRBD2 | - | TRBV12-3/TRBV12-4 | TGTGCCAGCAGGCAGAGACTAGCAAGTACAGATACGCAGTATTTT | CASRQRLASTDTQYF
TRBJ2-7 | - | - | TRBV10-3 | TGTGCCATCAGTGAGTCTCTGGGGGCGAGGGTCGGCGAGCAGTACTTC | CAISESLGARVGEQYF
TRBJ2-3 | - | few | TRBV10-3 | TGTGCCATCAGCACAGGGCCGCCGGGAACCGCGGATACGCAGTATTTT | CAISTGPPGTADTQYF
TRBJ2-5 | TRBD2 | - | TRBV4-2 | TGTGCCAGCAGCCAAGATCCCGCTGGACTAGCGGAAGAGGCCCAGTACTTC | CASSQDPAGLAEEAQYF
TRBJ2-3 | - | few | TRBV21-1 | TGTGCCAGCAAGCGGATATCAGATACGCAGTATTTT | CASKRISDTQYF
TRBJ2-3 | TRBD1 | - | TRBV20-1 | TGCAGTGCTGAACGATCGACAGGGATGGAGGATACGCAGTATTTT | CSAERSTGMEDTQYF
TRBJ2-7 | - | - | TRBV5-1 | TGCGCCAGCAGCTTGGAGACAGGAACCCTCTACGAGCAGTACTTC | CASSLETGTLYEQYF
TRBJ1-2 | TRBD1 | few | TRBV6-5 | TGTGCCAGCAGTTACTCATTGGACAGGGGAGACTATGGCTACACCTTC | CASSYSLDRGDYGYTF
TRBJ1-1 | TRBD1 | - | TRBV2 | TGTGCCAGCAGTTACTGGACAGGGGGCGACACTGAAGCTTTCTTT | CASSYWTGGDTEAFF
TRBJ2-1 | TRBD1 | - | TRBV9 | TGTGCCAGCAGCGGAGTCCCGGGACAGGGGAACAATGAGCAGTTCTTC | CASSGVPGQGNNEQFF
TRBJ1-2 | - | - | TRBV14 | TGTGCCAGCAGCCAGAGGGGGGATCCTTATGGCTACACCTTC | CASSQRGDPYGYTF
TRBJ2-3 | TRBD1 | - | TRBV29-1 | TGCAGCGTTGAAGGGGGACAGGGCCACACAGATACGCAGTATTTT | CSVEGGQGHTDTQYF
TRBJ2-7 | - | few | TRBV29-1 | TGCAGCGTTGAGGGCCCGGGATCCTACGAGCAGTACTTC | CSVEGPGSYEQYF
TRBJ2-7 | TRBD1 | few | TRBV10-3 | TGTGCCATCCGACAGGGGAGCTCCTACGAGCAGTACTTC | CAIRQGSSYEQYF
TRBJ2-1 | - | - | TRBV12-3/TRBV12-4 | TGTGCCAGTTTAGGGGATTCTTACAATGAGCAGTTCTTC | CASLGDSYNEQFF
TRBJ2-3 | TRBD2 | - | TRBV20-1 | TGCAGTGCCCCTCCTTGGACTAGCGGGAAAGATACGCAGTATTTT | CSAPPWTSGKDTQYF
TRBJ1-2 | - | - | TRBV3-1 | TGTGCCAGCAGCCAAGATTCATCCTGGACGGCTTACGGCTACACCTTC | CASSQDSSWTAYGYTF
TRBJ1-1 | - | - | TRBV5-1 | TGCGCCAGCAGCTTGGATACGGGGCTGGTAACTGAAGCTTTCTTT | CASSLDTGLVTEAFF